One sample yielded the 26 T cell receptor beta chains listed below, sequenced in a study of OX40 agonist ivuxolimab in advanced cancers. Libraries were prepared by immunoSEQ multiplex PCR; TCRdb keeps only in-frame clonotypes and omits some of them. The top ten clones hold less than 3.5% of a sample with roughly 80,000 clones, about 80% of them seen once. This specimen was CD4+ or CD8+ T cells sorted from blood, taken in a trial of the OX40 agonist ivuxolimab. These TCRs come from an adult with an advanced solid tumor such as melanoma, head and neck, liver or kidney cancer.

This chain uses TRBV6-6 with TRBJ1-6; possible D gene TRBD1, 5 bases. V lost 2 bases and J 7 bases, leaving 12 bases between the germline ends. Germline V gives CDR1 MNHNY, CDR2 SVGAGI (reference sequence). The CDR3 consists of 15 residues. In nucleotides, the CDR3 is TGTGCCAGCAGTTACGGGGGAGGGAACAATTCACCCCTCCACTTT. It translates to CASSYGGGNNSPLHF.

J is TRBJ1-1 and V is TRBV5-8; D not certain. The CDR3 has 17 residues. Between the trimmed V and J ends, which lost 4 bases and 0 bases, there was a span of 19 bases. Per germline, CDR1 SGHTS and CDR2 YDEGEE. CDR3 in DNA: TGTGCCAGCAGCCTCACTCACTTCACAGCACTGAACACTGAAGCTTTCTTT. It specifies CASSLTHFTALNTEAFF.

This clone was picked up one time. The rearrangement uses TRBV29-1 and TRBJ2-2, with D possibly being TRBD1 (5 bases). Germline CDR1 reads SQVTM; CDR2 reads ANQGSEA. The ends were cut back, 6 bases at V and 7 bases at J, with 21 bases in the middle. The CDR3 has 15 residues. In nucleotides, the CDR3 is TGCAGCGTGGGCCCCCAGGAATTAGGGGTCGGGGAGCTGTTTTTT. This sequence encodes CSVGPQELGVGELFF.

The CDR3 is CASSLGGQGGWEKLFF. CDR3 in DNA: TGTGCCAGCAGCTTAGGGGGACAGGGCGGCTGGGAAAAACTGTTTTTT. The chain carries TRBV11-2 and TRBJ1-4, with 9 bases lining up with TRBD1. The V and J ends lost 1 base and 8 bases, in that order; junction bases with no gene match: 8. Germline CDR1 is SGHAT and CDR2 is FQNNGV. The CDR3 is 16 residues long.

The rearrangement joins TRBV6-5 to TRBJ1-1; no reliable D call. The CDR3 loop spans 14 amino acids. The germline gives CDR1 MNHEY, CDR2 SVGAGI. Deletions cut 2 bases from V and 1 base from J, with 8 bases between. As DNA, the CDR3 is TGTGCCAGCAGTTACATTTCGGCGAACACTGAAGCTTTCTTT. Translating gives CASSYISANTEAFF.

The V gene is TRBV7-2, the J gene TRBJ1-2; 10 bases are shared with TRBD1. V lost 5 bases and J lost 7; bases outside the gene matches: 10. This CDR3 is built from 15 residues. CDR1 and CDR2 (germline): SGHTA, FQGNSA. The CDR3 DNA is TGTGCCAGCAGCGGTTATCTGACAGGGGGCGGTGGCTACACCTTC. Translating gives CASSGYLTGGGGYTF.

The chain carries TRBV29-1 and TRBJ1-1; weak D call: TRBD1 (6 bases). Trimming left V 5 bases short and J 4 bases short, with 14 bases between. There are 13 residues in the CDR3. CDR1 and CDR2 (germline): SQVTM, ANQGSEA. In nucleotides, the CDR3 is TGCAGCGTTCGTCGGGGGGGCGGCACTGAAGCTTTCTTT. Translated: CSVRRGGGTEAFF. The whole variable domain, remainder taken from reference TRBV29-1 and TRBJ1-1, is SAVISQKPSRDICQRGTSLTIQCQVDSQVTMMFWYRQQPGQSLTLIATANQGSEATYESGFVIDKFPISRPNLTFSTLTVSNMSPEDSSIYLCSVRRGGGTEAFFGQGTRLTVV.

This chain uses TRBV11-2 with TRBJ2-5, with D unresolved. Germline V gene sequence: CDR1 SGHAT, CDR2 FQNNGV. V was pared by 0 bases and J by 5 bases, with 7 bases between. The CDR3 has 13 residues. CDR3 sequence (DNA): TGTGCCAGCAGCTTAGATCATCGGGAGACCCAGTACTTC. This codes for CASSLDHRETQYF.

The genes are TRBV2 and TRBJ1-3; D not resolved. CDR1 is SNHLY, CDR2 FYNNEI, per germline. Trimming stripped 4 bases from V and 0 bases from J, with 13 bases between. There are 16 residues in the CDR3. CDR3 bases: TGTGCCAGCAGTGGGCAGACTACCCTCTCTGGAAACACCATATATTTT. This translates into CASSGQTTLSGNTIYF.

DNA of the CDR3: TGTGCCAGTAGTATTAACCGGGACACATACAATGAGCAGTTCTTC. Residues: CASSINRDTYNEQFF. This chain links TRBV19 with TRBJ2-1; TRBD1 is a possible D gene (6 bases). Trimming left V 3 bases short and J 4 bases short, with 13 bases between. Germline CDR1 is LNHDA and CDR2 is SQIVND (reference sequence). This CDR3 is 15 amino acids long.

In its sample, this clone was seen a few times. The chain uses TRBV5-5 and TRBJ1-1; D is uncertain. This CDR3 has 13 amino acids. The V gene's germline CDR1 is SGHKS and CDR2 YYEKEE (reference sequence). Trimming removed 3 bases at V and 0 bases at J, with 6 bases between. CDR3 sequence: CASSSALNTEAFF. CDR3 nucleotide sequence: TGTGCCAGCAGCTCGGCACTGAACACTGAAGCTTTCTTT.

The chain links TRBV27 to TRBJ2-3, with no clear D. Germline V gene data show CDR1 as MNHEY and CDR2 as SMNVEV (reference sequence). The V end was cut by 7 bases, the J end by 6 bases, with 8 bases between. This CDR3 spans 11 amino acids. The CDR3 sequence: CASTHGDTQYF. CDR3 DNA: TGTGCCAGCACTCACGGGGATACGCAGTATTTT.

V is TRBV9 and J is TRBJ1-1; 9 bases agree with TRBD1. Trimming took 0 bases from V and 5 from J; bases not matched to a gene: 2. The CDR3 runs to 14 residues. CDR1 and CDR2 from the germline V gene are SGDLS and YYNGEE. The CDR3 spells CASSVVGTGTEAFF. In DNA form, the CDR3 reads TGTGCCAGCAGCGTAGTTGGGACAGGGACTGAAGCTTTCTTT.

The chain's CDR3 is CASSQRDGAYEQYF. In nucleotides, the CDR3 is TGCGCCAGCAGCCAAAGGGACGGGGCCTACGAGCAGTACTTC. The chain employs TRBV4-1 and TRBJ2-7, with D tentatively TRBD1 or TRBD2 (5 bases each). The CDR3 loop spans 14 amino acids. V was pared by 2 bases and J by 2 bases, with 10 bases between. Germline CDR1 is MGHRA and CDR2 is YSYEKL.

The V gene is TRBV18, the J gene TRBJ2-3; 9 bases line up with TRBD1. V dropped 3 bases and J dropped 4; count of bases not matched to a gene: 8. Germline values: CDR1 KGHSH, CDR2 LQKENI. The CDR3 runs to 16 residues. CDR3 residues: CASSPRQGEFSDTQYF. The CDR3 DNA is TGTGCCAGCTCACCTCGACAGGGGGAATTTTCAGATACGCAGTATTTT. Full variable domain (outside the CDR3, taken from reference TRBV18 and TRBJ2-3): NAGVMQNPRHLVRRRGQEARLRCSPMKGHSHVYWYRQLPEEGLKFMVYLQKENIIDESGMPKERFSAEFPKEGPSILRIQQVVRGDSAAYFCASSPRQGEFSDTQYFGPGTRLTVL.

The chain has TRBV6-1 and TRBJ1-1; D unresolved. Between the trimmed V and J ends, which lost 7 bases and 0 bases, there was a span of 12 bases. Germline V CDR1 and CDR2: MNHNS, SASEGT. The CDR3 has 14 amino acids. The CDR3 sequence is CASMDQRLNTEAFF. DNA for the CDR3: TGTGCCAGCATGGATCAGCGATTGAACACTGAAGCTTTCTTT.

The V gene is TRBV6-1, the J gene TRBJ2-5; 9 bases are shared with TRBD1. V trimming: 8 bases; J trimming: 5 bases; junction bases outside the gene matches: 6. Germline lookup yields CDR1 MNHNS and CDR2 SASEGT. The CDR3 runs 13 residues. CDR3 protein: CASGTGLAETQYF. CDR3 in DNA: TGTGCCAGCGGGACAGGGTTGGCCGAGACCCAGTACTTC.

The chain employs TRBV7-3 and TRBJ1-6; D is perhaps TRBD1 (6 bases). From germline, CDR1 is SGHTA and CDR2 FQGTGA. V lost 1 base and J 8 bases, leaving 9 bases between the germline ends. CDR3 length: 14 residues. CDR3 loop: CASSLNRAHSPLHF. The CDR3, as DNA: TGTGCCAGCAGCTTAAACAGGGCCCATTCACCCCTCCACTTT.

The chain recombines TRBV15 with TRBJ1-4, with D tentatively TRBD1 (6 bases). Germline CDR1 LNHNV, CDR2 YYDKDF (reference sequence). The CDR3 consists of 16 residues. V was trimmed by 1 base and J by 0 bases, leaving 9 bases between them. CDR3 DNA sequence: TGTGCCACCAGCAGAGTCAGGACAGCAACTAATGAAAAACTGTTTTTT. Translated, it gives CATSRVRTATNEKLFF. Looking up the rest from reference TRBV15 and TRBJ1-4 gives the full variable domain: DAMVIQNPRYQVTQFGKPVTLSCSQTLNHNVMYWYQQKSSQAPKLLFHYYDKDFNNEADTPDNFQSRRPNTSFCFLDIRSPGLGDTAMYLCATSRVRTATNEKLFFGSGTQLSVL.

The chain joins TRBV11-2 to TRBJ2-5; the match to TRBD2 covers 11 bases. Germline loops: CDR1 SGHAT, CDR2 FQNNGV. The V gene end was trimmed by 7 bases and the J gene end by 3 bases; junction bases not matched to a gene: 7. This CDR3 comprises 15 residues. The CDR3 region is CASKPSGGLKETQYF. The DNA for the CDR3 is TGTGCCAGCAAGCCTAGCGGGGGGTTAAAAGAGACCCAGTACTTC.

This clone was seen a single time. V and J are TRBV10-3 and TRBJ1-2; D call uncertain. The CDR3 covers 14 residues. V lost 8 bases, J lost 6 bases, and 19 bases lay in between. Germline CDR1 reads ENHRY; CDR2 reads SYGVKD. The CDR3 loop reads CAISPRRTEDGYTF. In DNA form, the CDR3 reads TGTGCCATCTCCCCTAGACGGACTGAGGATGGCTACACCTTC.

V gene TRBV5-4 combines with J gene TRBJ1-1; TRBD1 matches 9 bases. The germline V gene encodes CDR1 SGHNT and CDR2 YYREEE (reference sequence). The CDR3 covers 17 residues. J lost 0 bases, V lost 4 bases, and 10 bases had no gene match. As DNA, the CDR3 is TGTGCCAGCAGCCCTAGGTGGACAGGGGCTATGAACACTGAAGCTTTCTTT. Translation: CASSPRWTGAMNTEAFF.

The genes are TRBV5-6 and TRBJ2-3; no firm D call. Looked up from germline, CDR1 is SGHDT and CDR2 is YYEEEE. The CDR3 contains 15 residues. Trimming took off 1 base at V and 2 bases at J, with 11 bases between the two ends. The CDR3, as DNA: TGTGCCAGCAGCTTGCTAAGGGCCACCACAGATACGCAGTATTTT. The encoded protein is CASSLLRATTDTQYF. The full variable domain, with the rest looked up from reference TRBV5-6 and TRBJ2-3, is DAGVTQSPTHLIKTRGQQVTLRCSPKSGHDTVSWYQQALGQGPQFIFQYYEEEERQRGNFPDRFSGHQFPNYSSELNVNALLLGDSALYLCASSLLRATTDTQYFGPGTRLTVL.

The chain uses TRBV7-8 and TRBJ1-3; no clear D. Germline V gene lookup returns CDR1 SGHVS and CDR2 FQNEAQ. Trimming took off 3 bases at V and 3 bases at J, with 6 bases between the two ends. This CDR3 contains 13 residues. CDR3 sequence: CASSFPDGNTIYF. CDR3 bases: TGTGCCAGCAGCTTCCCAGATGGAAACACCATATATTTT.

This sequence joins TRBV5-4 and TRBJ2-1; 7 bases are shared with TRBD2. J lost 5 bases, V lost 3 bases, and 8 bases had no gene match. The CDR3 is made up of 15 amino acids. Germline lookup yields CDR1 SGHNT and CDR2 YYREEE (reference sequence). The CDR3 DNA sequence: TGTGCCAGCAGCTCTGCGAGCGGGGCCAACAATGAGCAGTTCTTC. It codes for CASSSASGANNEQFF.

The chain has TRBV11-2 and TRBJ1-4; D possibly corresponds to TRBD1 (5 bases). Trimming cost V 6 bases and J 7 bases, with 15 bases left between them. CDR1 and CDR2 (germline): SGHAT, FQNNGV. The CDR3 extends over 14 amino acids. In DNA, the CDR3 is TGTGCCAGCAGGGGGGTGGGGTCGGGTGAAAAACTGTTTTTT. It codes for CASRGVGSGEKLFF.